The 25 T cell receptor beta chains below all came from one sample that was sequenced in a study of cytomegalovirus exposure and HLA in healthy donors. Researchers ran the PCR with 60 Vbeta and 13 Jbeta primers. Profiled with immunoSEQ multiplex PCR; TCRdb holds only in-frame clones, not every one. The sample gives over 150,000 clones, roughly four fifths of which show up once; approximately 13% is in the top ten. Sequencing was carried out using PBMCs. The receptors derive from a woman aged 45-65 years in good health and CMV-seronegative.

V usage is TRBV11-2 and J usage is TRBJ2-5; TRBD1 matches at 8 bases. The J call may be in error: the DNA end matches TRBJ2-7 better. This CDR3 comprises 16 residues. Germline V CDR1 and CDR2: SGHAT, FQNNGV. The CDR3 region is CASSFTRTGKPYEQYF. The CDR3 DNA reads TGTGCCAGCAGCTTCACCCGGACAGGGAAGCCCTACGAGCAGTACTTC.

This clone has only one observation. The rearrangement links TRBV6-5 to TRBJ2-7; 7 bases align to TRBD2. V trimming: 4 bases; J trimming: 2 bases; junction bases outside the gene matches: 11. Germline loops: CDR1 MNHEY, CDR2 SVGAGI. The CDR3 is 16 residues long. CDR3 in amino acids: CASSLQTGGPPYEQYF. In DNA, the CDR3 is TGTGCCAGCAGTTTGCAAACGGGAGGACCCCCCTACGAGCAGTACTTC.

The V call is TRBV19, the J call TRBJ2-4, with D possibly being TRBD2 (7 bases). There are 17 residues in the CDR3. CDR1 LNHDA and CDR2 SQIVND come from the germline V gene (reference sequence). The V and J ends lost 3 bases and 12 bases respectively, with 27 bases between them. The CDR3 nucleotides read TGTGCCAGTAGTATCGCCGCGGGGGCAGGGACAAGAGGTAATCAGTACTTC. It encodes CASSIAAGAGTRGNQYF.

The rearrangement joins TRBV10-3 to TRBJ2-3, with TRBD1 identical over 8 bases. This CDR3 spans 13 amino acids. Germline CDR1 ENHRY, CDR2 SYGVKD. J lost 0 bases, V lost 10 bases, and 3 bases had no gene match. The CDR3 coding sequence is TGTGCCACAGCAGGGGGCAGCACAGATACGCAGTATTTT. This translates into CATAGGSTDTQYF.

The CDR3 protein is CASSIRDRGLNEQYF. CDR3 bases: TGTGCCAGCAGCATCCGGGACAGGGGGCTCAACGAGCAGTACTTC. The chain carries TRBV7-8 and TRBJ2-7; 12 bases match TRBD1. Germline V CDR1 and CDR2: SGHVS, FQNEAQ. The CDR3 loop spans 15 amino acids. V trimming: 5 bases; J trimming: 5 bases; junction bases outside the gene matches: 7.

This clone occurred a few times. The chain couples TRBV5-1 to TRBJ2-5, with 7 bases lining up with TRBD2. This CDR3 has 13 residues. V lost 4 bases and J lost 5; bases outside the gene matches: 5. In germline, CDR1 is SGHRS, CDR2 YFSETQ. The CDR3: CASSRGEKETQYF. The CDR3 DNA sequence: TGCGCCAGCAGCCGGGGGGAGAAGGAGACCCAGTACTTC. Based on the CDR3 plus reference TRBV5-1 and TRBJ2-5, the full variable domain is KAGVTQTPRYLIKTRGQQVTLSCSPISGHRSVSWYQQTPGQGLQFLFEYFSETQRNKGNFPGRFSGRQFSNSRSEMNVSTLELGDSALYLCASSRGEKETQYFGPGTRLLVL.

The J gene is TRBJ2-7, the V gene TRBV10-3, with D possibly TRBD1 on 8 matching bases. The CDR3 covers 15 residues. In germline, CDR1 is ENHRY, CDR2 SYGVKD. V was shortened by 4 bases and J by 1 base, with 14 bases between the two germline ends. The DNA for the CDR3 is TGTGCCATCAGTGGAGGACAGGGAGGGTCCTACGAGCAGTACTTC. Its translation is CAISGGQGGSYEQYF.

This sequence joins TRBV7-9 and TRBJ2-7; the D is unclear. The CDR3 runs 14 residues. V shed 8 bases and J shed 4 bases, with 18 bases lying between them. Per the germline V gene, CDR1 is SEHNR and CDR2 is FQNEAQ (reference sequence). Here the CDR3 DNA reads TGTGCCAGCGGCAGAGTCGGGTCAAAATACGAGCAGTACTTC. Translating gives CASGRVGSKYEQYF.

The J gene is TRBJ2-2, the V gene TRBV5-4; 8 bases are a match to TRBD1. The germline V gene has CDR1 SGHNT and CDR2 YYREEE (reference sequence). The CDR3 has 15 residues. V trimming: 4 bases; J trimming: 2 bases; junction bases outside the gene matches: 4. CDR3 bases: TGTGCCAGCAGCCCCGGACAGGGAAACACCGGGGAGCTGTTTTTT. This gives the protein CASSPGQGNTGELFF.

This chain connects TRBV27 to TRBJ2-6, with D maybe TRBD1 (6 bases). Germline CDR1 reads MNHEY; CDR2 reads SMNVEV (reference sequence). Trimming stripped 4 bases from V and 3 bases from J, with 10 bases between. The CDR3 has 15 residues. As DNA, the CDR3 is TGTGCCAGCAGTTCCCACAGGGATGGGGCCAACGTCCTGACTTTC. Its protein product is CASSSHRDGANVLTF.

The chain recombines TRBV6-1 with TRBJ1-3; 8 bases fit TRBD1. With 5 bases clipped from V and 3 bases from J, the junction kept 6 bases outside the gene matches. This CDR3 contains 15 residues. Germline CDR1 MNHNS, CDR2 SASEGT. The CDR3 DNA reads as TGTGCCAGCAGTAACGGACAGGGCGTTGGAAACACCATATATTTT. This translates into CASSNGQGVGNTIYF.

Written as DNA, the CDR3 is TGTGCCAGCAGACGCTCAGGACAGGGGAGAAACACCATATATTTT. It is translated as CASRRSGQGRNTIYF. The rearrangement uses TRBV27 and TRBJ1-3, with TRBD1 matching 9 bases. With 6 bases clipped from V and 5 bases from J, the junction kept 8 bases outside the gene matches. Germline CDR1 reads MNHEY; CDR2 reads SMNVEV (reference sequence). The CDR3 extends over 15 amino acids.

The V call is TRBV7-2, the J call TRBJ2-5; D is perhaps TRBD1 (5 bases). The J call may be faulty, since TRBJ2-7 better matches the DNA end. Germline V lookup: CDR1 SGHTA, CDR2 FQGNSA. The CDR3 is 16 residues long. The CDR3 sequence: CASSFKWAGFGTEQYF. The CDR3 nucleotides read TGTGCCAGCAGCTTCAAGTGGGCAGGGTTTGGCACCGAGCAGTACTTC.

The V call is TRBV27, the J call TRBJ2-3; D remains unclear. The CDR3 is made up of 15 amino acids. CDR1 and CDR2 from the germline V gene are MNHEY and SMNVEV (reference sequence). Trimming removed 0 bases from V and 4 bases from J, with 11 bases in between. The CDR3 loop reads CASSLSDLGADTQYF. CDR3 sequence (DNA): TGTGCCAGCAGTTTATCTGACCTAGGAGCAGATACGCAGTATTTT.

The chain recombines TRBV2 with TRBJ2-3, with D unclear. Germline values: CDR1 SNHLY, CDR2 FYNNEI. The CDR3 runs to 15 residues. V lost 1 base, J lost 0 bases, and 8 bases lay in between. The CDR3 loop reads CASSEEEVSTDTQYF. The CDR3 DNA reads TGTGCCAGCAGTGAAGAAGAGGTTAGCACAGATACGCAGTATTTT.

CDR3 amino acids: CASSELGSGKQYF. CDR3 DNA sequence: TGTGCCAGCAGTGAACTGGGCAGCGGAAAGCAGTACTTC. The V call is TRBV6-1, the J call TRBJ2-7; D perhaps matches TRBD2 (5 bases). The CDR3 sequence is 13 residues long. Trimming shortened V by 2 bases and J by 8 bases, and 13 bases separated the two germline ends. From germline, CDR1 is MNHNS and CDR2 SASEGT.

The J gene is TRBJ1-3, the V gene TRBV9, with unresolved D. Germline values: CDR1 SGDLS, CDR2 YYNGEE. V was trimmed by 0 bases and J by 0 bases, leaving 13 bases between them. The CDR3 covers 17 residues. The chain's CDR3 is CASSVDPGSSSGNTIYF. CDR3 nucleotide sequence: TGTGCCAGCAGCGTAGACCCAGGCTCGAGCTCTGGAAACACCATATATTTT.

This chain links TRBV4-2 with TRBJ2-1, with D possibly TRBD2 on 5 matching bases. The CDR3 has 13 residues. The germline CDR1 and CDR2 sequences are LGHNA and YNFKEQ. Trimming removed 5 bases at V and 4 bases at J, with 9 bases between. In DNA, the CDR3 is TGTGCCAGCAGCAGAGGGATTTACAATGAGCAGTTCTTC. It translates to CASSRGIYNEQFF.

This sequence joins TRBV13 and TRBJ2-5; D is undetermined. The CDR3 contains 12 residues. Trimming stripped 5 bases from V and 2 bases from J, with 6 bases between. Per germline, CDR1 PRHDT and CDR2 FYEKMQ (reference sequence). CDR3 amino acids: CASSGIQETQYF. The DNA for the CDR3 is TGTGCCAGCAGCGGCATTCAAGAGACCCAGTACTTC.

The rearrangement links TRBV9 to TRBJ2-5; D perhaps matches TRBD1 (5 bases). With 4 bases removed from V and 2 bases from J, the gap between germline ends came to 18 bases. CDR3 length: 16 amino acids. Per germline, CDR1 SGDLS and CDR2 YYNGEE. The CDR3 sequence: CASSPGQGLLQETQYF. As DNA, the CDR3 is TGTGCCAGCAGCCCTGGGCAGGGCCTACTACAAGAGACCCAGTACTTC.

This chain links TRBV2 with TRBJ2-7; D possibly corresponds to TRBD1 (5 bases). CDR3 size: 15 residues. V dropped 7 bases and J dropped 7 bases, with 23 bases sitting between them. The V gene's germline CDR1 is SNHLY and CDR2 FYNNEI. The CDR3 DNA sequence: TGTGCCAGCATGGGGTTAGGGGCGGACCCTTTGGAGCAGTACTTC. Translated, it gives CASMGLGADPLEQYF.

V is TRBV28 and J is TRBJ1-2, with D unclear. Trimming pared 2 bases from V and 6 bases from J, leaving 16 bases between. This CDR3 comprises 15 residues. Germline V gene lookup returns CDR1 MDHEN and CDR2 SYDVKM. CDR3 sequence: CASSLTALAGDGYTF. In DNA form, the CDR3 reads TGTGCCAGCAGTTTAACTGCCCTGGCCGGGGATGGCTACACCTTC.

The J gene is TRBJ2-5, the V gene TRBV6-1; 8 bases match TRBD1. Germline values: CDR1 MNHNS, CDR2 SASEGT. V shed 6 bases, J shed 5 bases, and the junction held 5 bases outside the gene matches. This CDR3 comprises 13 residues. This chain's CDR3 is CASRDRVGETQYF. For the CDR3, the DNA is TGTGCCAGCAGGGACAGGGTAGGGGAGACCCAGTACTTC.

The chain has TRBV19 and TRBJ2-1, with 14 bases aligning to TRBD2. Germline CDR1 is LNHDA and CDR2 is SQIVND (reference sequence). The length of the CDR3 is 16 residues. V was clipped by 5 bases and J by 14 bases; unmatched bases: 14. The CDR3 spells CASSASTSGRALKKFF. DNA of the CDR3: TGTGCCAGTAGTGCTTCGACTAGCGGGAGGGCCCTTAAAAAGTTCTTC.

The chain joins TRBV4-1 to TRBJ2-3; D is possibly TRBD2 (6 bases). Between the trimmed V and J ends, which lost 0 bases and 7 bases, there was a span of 20 bases. The CDR3 runs to 17 residues. Looked up from germline, CDR1 is MGHRA and CDR2 is YSYEKL. The CDR3 loop is CASSQDRGGRKYHTQYF. CDR3 sequence (DNA): TGCGCCAGCAGCCAAGATCGTGGAGGGAGGAAATATCATACGCAGTATTTT.